This T cell receptor beta chain appears in the sequencing data of a study of cytomegalovirus exposure and HLA in healthy donors. Using immunoSEQ multiplex PCR, the repertoire was profiled, and TCRdb retains in-frame clones only, with some absent. This repertoire shows a few hundred thousand clones, roughly 90% found once; its top ten account for more than 0.35%. As for this clone: Its antigen is currently unknown.

Donors were drawn from the 120-subject validation cohort, separate from the approximately 680-subject first cohort. The CDR3 is 16 residues long. Germline CDR1 is SGHAT and CDR2 is FQNNGV. Trimming stripped 5 bases from V and 4 bases from J, with 18 bases between. Findings and limits, study-wide: It was found in a later analysis that first-cohort TCR clusters tended to co-occur in the 100 to 150 validation repertoires. Usually a TCR sequence was rare, but some public TCRs were found in many donors.

The sample was PBMCs. The V and J genes are TRBV11-2 and TRBJ1-3; D remains unclear. The TCR was taken from a young woman in good health and CMV-seronegative. The DNA for the CDR3 is TGTGCCAGCAGCGGAGGAGGCCTAATCAGGGGAAACACCATATATTTT. Its translation: CASSGGGLIRGNTIYF. Using reference TRBV11-2 and TRBJ1-3 for the parts outside the CDR3, the full variable domain is EAGVAQSPRYKIIEKRQSVAFWCNPISGHATLYWYQQILGQGPKLLIQFQNNGVVDDSQLPKDRFSAERLKGVDSTLKIQPAKLEDSAVYLCASSGGGLIRGNTIYFGEGSWLTVV.